The 8 T cell receptor beta chains below all came from one sample that was sequenced in a study of cytomegalovirus exposure and HLA in healthy donors. The PCR contained 60 Vbeta and 13 Jbeta primers. Generated by immunoSEQ multiplex PCR, the TCRdb table keeps only in-frame clones and is missing some. This table has around 150,000 clones, over 70% appearing once. The sequencing sample was made of PBMCs. Every receptor here comes from a woman between 35 and 50 years old in good health and CMV-seronegative.

About this clone: Other DNA variants within this sample encode the same CDR3. V and J are TRBV19 and TRBJ1-5, with a tentative D call TRBD1 (5 bases). The germline gives CDR1 LNHDA, CDR2 SQIVND (reference sequence). V lost 3 bases and J lost 4, with 13 bases in between. The CDR3 has 15 amino acids. The CDR3 bases are TGTGCCAGTAGTATCCTGGGGCAGAGTAATCAGCCCCAGCATTTT. It translates to CASSILGQSNQPQHF.

DNA for the CDR3: TGTGCCAGCTACTTTTCCGGGGGCTCCTACGAGCAGTACTTC. Protein: CASYFSGGSYEQYF. The chain uses TRBV2 and TRBJ2-7, with a tentative D call TRBD2 (6 bases). The germline V and J ends were trimmed by 8 bases and 0 bases, with 14 bases remaining between them. This CDR3 is 14 amino acids long. Germline loops: CDR1 SNHLY, CDR2 FYNNEI.

The rearrangement links TRBV4-2 to TRBJ1-1; 12 nucleotides match TRBD1. With V trimmed by 1 base and J by 6 bases, 6 bases remained unmatched. The CDR3 extends over 16 amino acids. Germline V lookup: CDR1 LGHNA, CDR2 YNFKEQ. In DNA, the CDR3 is TGTGCCAGCAGCCAAGGAGTTGGGACAGGGGGCCCTGAAGCTTTCTTT. Translated: CASSQGVGTGGPEAFF.

This clone was seen just once. V and J are TRBV10-3 and TRBJ1-5, with 7 bases identical to TRBD1. The CDR3 is 15 residues long. Trimming cost V 1 base and J 3 bases; bases outside gene matches: 3. The germline V gene encodes CDR1 ENHRY and CDR2 SYGVKD. CDR3 bases: TGTGCCATCAGTGAGTTGGGACAGTCCAATCAGCCCCAGCATTTT. Translation gives CAISELGQSNQPQHF.

With regard to this clone: At one of its ends the junction is not consistent with the germline gene, which may arise from a read error. The chain has TRBV15 and TRBJ2-7; D may be TRBD1 (6 bases). The CDR3 consists of 12 residues. Looked up from germline, CDR1 is LNHNV and CDR2 is YYDKDF (reference sequence). The CDR3 DNA reads TGTGCCACCAGCAGAAACCTAGGACAGAGAGACTTC. This encodes CATSRNLGQRDF.

This clone has more than one count but fewer than ten. The chain links TRBV6-5 to TRBJ2-7; 7 positions agree with TRBD1. The CDR3 is made up of 13 amino acids. Germline V gene data show CDR1 as MNHEY and CDR2 as SVGAGI. V was pared by 6 bases and J by 5 bases, with 7 bases of the junction left unmatched. The CDR3 DNA follows: TGTGCCAGCAGAATGACAGGGTCGGACGAGCAGTACTTC. As protein: CASRMTGSDEQYF.

The V gene is TRBV14, the J gene TRBJ2-7; D gene unclear. Deletions cut 3 bases from V and 3 bases from J, with 9 bases between. CDR3 size: 13 residues. Germline assignment: CDR1 SGHDN and CDR2 FVKESK. The CDR3, as DNA: TGTGCCAGCAGCCAGGGCGCCGACTACGAGCAGTACTTC. Its protein is CASSQGADYEQYF.

This clone was seen a few times. The sample holds other DNA sequences that translate to the same CDR3. The rearrangement joins TRBV20-1 to TRBJ1-1, with D possibly TRBD1 on 5 matching bases. The CDR3 runs to 11 residues. The germline V gene has CDR1 DFQATT and CDR2 SNEGSKA (reference sequence). The V end lost 3 bases, the J end lost 7 bases, and 9 bases lay between the germline ends. The CDR3 region has the DNA TGCAGTGCTAGTTTGGGGCGTGAAGCTTTCTTT. This gives the protein CSASLGREAFF.